Below are 32 T cell receptor beta chains sequenced from a single sample in a study of CD8 T cells in Susac syndrome. RNA was extracted with the RNeasy kit, and a quantity of roughly 0.45 to 1 ug was reverse transcribed using random hexamers. TCRdb processed the immunoSEQ multiplex PCR reads anew with MiXCR; each CDR3 protein has one entry. The sample yields around 190,000 distinct CDR3 sequences, about 94% seen once. Material: CD4+ T cells from PBMCs. These receptors all stem from a human donor in good health.

The V and J genes are TRBV2 and TRBJ2-7, with 7 bases identical to TRBD2. Germline V gene lookup returns CDR1 SNHLY and CDR2 FYNNEI. V shed 1 base and J 2 bases; nucleotides not matched to a gene: 2. The CDR3 spans 14 residues. As DNA, the CDR3 is TGTGCCAGCAGTGAAGGGGAGGGACCCTACGAGCAGTACGTC. Protein sequence: CASSEGEGPYEQYV.

The rearrangement uses TRBV27 and TRBJ1-1, with 10 bases aligning to TRBD1. V shed 4 bases, J shed 13 bases, and the junction held 18 bases outside the gene matches. Germline values: CDR1 MNHEY, CDR2 SMNVEV (reference sequence). The CDR3 loop spans 16 amino acids. The CDR3 region has the DNA TGTGCCAGCAGTTCCGCCGGGACAGGGGAGGTGAGGGGGTTTTTCTTT. Residues: CASSSAGTGEVRGFFF.

Points on this clonotype: At one of its ends the junction is not consistent with the germline gene, which may arise from a read error. The V and J genes are TRBV7-2 and TRBJ2-2; D is unclear. The CDR3 sequence is 13 residues long. CDR1 and CDR2 from the germline V gene are SGHTA and FQGNSA. CDR3 residues: CASTLLNTGELFF. The CDR3 DNA follows: TGTGCCAGCACCTTACTAAACACCGGGGAGCTGTTTTTT.

This sequence joins TRBV29-1 and TRBJ1-1; D remains ambiguous. CDR1 and CDR2 from the germline V gene are SQVTM and ANQGSEA. CDR3 length equals 14 residues. Trimming took off 3 bases at V and 5 bases at J, with 16 bases between the two ends. The CDR3 nucleotides read TGCAGCGTTGATAGCGGCAGTAGCTTGACTGAAGCTTTCTTT. This sequence encodes CSVDSGSSLTEAFF.

This clonotype was seen a single time. This rearrangement joins TRBV27 to TRBJ2-7, with a tentative D call TRBD2 (6 bases). The CDR3 totals 13 residues. Germline V lookup: CDR1 MNHEY, CDR2 SMNVEV (reference sequence). V was shortened by 2 bases and J by 6 bases, with 11 bases between the two germline ends. CDR3 nucleotide sequence: TGTGCCAGCAGTTTAAGGAGGGGATCCGAGCAGTACTTC. Translation: CASSLRRGSEQYF.

The chain recombines TRBV15 with TRBJ2-1; 8 bases are shared with TRBD2. The trim removed 0 bases at V and 7 bases at J, leaving 8 bases unmatched. Germline V gene sequence: CDR1 LNHNV, CDR2 YYDKDF (reference sequence). This CDR3 region has 16 residues. The CDR3 reads CATSRDRSGGPNEQFF. CDR3 nucleotides: TGTGCCACCAGCAGAGATCGGAGCGGGGGCCCAAATGAGCAGTTCTTC.

The V call is TRBV10-3, the J call TRBJ1-2; D is uncertain. Per the germline V gene, CDR1 is ENHRY and CDR2 is SYGVKD. V was trimmed by 2 bases and J by 2 bases, leaving 9 bases between them. The CDR3 is made up of 14 amino acids. Written as DNA, the CDR3 is TGTGCCATCAGTGAGGGAGCACAGAACTATGGCTACACCTTC. Protein sequence: CAISEGAQNYGYTF.

This chain connects TRBV7-3 to TRBJ2-1, with D tentatively TRBD2 (6 bases). The germline gives CDR1 SGHTA, CDR2 FQGTGA. The CDR3 spans 14 residues. V was cut by 3 bases and J by 6 bases, with 12 bases left in between. The CDR3 protein is CASSLGLRVNEQFF. For the CDR3, the DNA is TGTGCCAGCAGCTTGGGACTCCGCGTCAATGAGCAGTTCTTC.

The chain joins TRBV14 to TRBJ1-2, with D maybe TRBD1 (6 bases). CDR1 and CDR2 (germline): SGHDN, FVKESK. The CDR3 runs 13 residues. V was pared by 4 bases and J by 5 bases, with 11 bases between. In DNA, the CDR3 is TGTGCCAGCAGCCCCTTCACAGGGTATGGCTACACCTTC. It specifies CASSPFTGYGYTF.

The V gene is TRBV6-5, the J gene TRBJ1-5; D possibly corresponds to TRBD1 (5 bases). Germline lookup yields CDR1 MNHEY and CDR2 SVGAGI. V dropped 5 bases and J dropped 4 bases, with 15 bases sitting between them. The CDR3 consists of 15 residues. CDR3 region: CASSKSWGGNQPQHF. CDR3 nucleotide sequence: TGTGCCAGCAGTAAATCGTGGGGGGGGAATCAGCCCCAGCATTTT.

This clonotype showed up just once. V is TRBV28 and J is TRBJ2-4; the D is unclear. CDR3 length equals 14 residues. V lost 5 bases and J 7 bases, leaving 15 bases between the germline ends. The V gene's germline CDR1 is MDHEN and CDR2 SYDVKM. CDR3 nucleotide sequence: TGTGCCAGCAGTCCCCTGGGCCCCGGGAACATTCAGTACTTC. It yields the protein CASSPLGPGNIQYF.

This chain uses TRBV3-1 with TRBJ1-1; D remains unclear. Germline CDR1 and CDR2: LGHDT and YNNKEL (reference sequence). V was clipped by 0 bases and J by 7 bases, with 12 bases between them. This CDR3 is built from 14 residues. This CDR3 reads CASSQDHARLEAFF. DNA of the CDR3: TGTGCCAGCAGCCAAGATCATGCGCGGCTTGAAGCTTTCTTT. The full variable domain, in which reference TRBV3-1 and TRBJ1-1 provide the parts outside the CDR3, is DTAVSQTPKYLVTQMGNDKSIKCEQNLGHDTMYWYKQDSKKFLKIMFSYNNKELIINETVPNRFSPKSPDKAHLNLHINSLELGDSAVYFCASSQDHARLEAFFGQGTRLTVV.

V usage is TRBV27 and J usage is TRBJ2-4; 10 positions agree with TRBD2. The CDR3 is 18 residues long. The V gene's germline CDR1 is MNHEY and CDR2 SMNVEV (reference sequence). V dropped 3 bases and J dropped 4; count of bases not matched to a gene: 12. The CDR3 region is CASSLEWRAGGPKNIQYF. In DNA, the CDR3 is TGTGCCAGCAGTTTGGAATGGAGAGCGGGGGGGCCAAAAAACATTCAGTACTTC.

This chain uses TRBV7-9 with TRBJ1-2; tentatively, D is TRBD1 (5 bases). The ends were cut back, 6 bases at V and 2 bases at J, with 13 bases in the middle. CDR3 length: 14 amino acids. The germline gives CDR1 SEHNR, CDR2 FQNEAQ (reference sequence). The CDR3: CASRSGTGNYGYTF. CDR3 coding DNA: TGTGCCAGCAGATCCGGGACGGGCAACTATGGCTACACCTTC.

The chain couples TRBV7-9 to TRBJ1-6; D is ambiguous. V dropped 2 bases and J dropped 6 bases, with 11 bases sitting between them. The CDR3 is made up of 15 amino acids. Germline assignment: CDR1 SEHNR and CDR2 FQNEAQ (reference sequence). The CDR3 region is CASSLLAGSNSPLHF. For the CDR3, the DNA is TGTGCCAGCAGCTTATTAGCGGGTTCTAATTCACCCCTCCACTTT.

This sequence joins TRBV27 and TRBJ2-5; TRBD2 matches 10 bases. Germline CDR1 is MNHEY and CDR2 is SMNVEV (reference sequence). The V gene end was trimmed by 6 bases and the J gene end by 5 bases; junction bases not matched to a gene: 9. The CDR3 has 15 residues. The CDR3 region is CASSPRSGGAETQYF. In nucleotides, the CDR3 is TGTGCCAGCAGCCCCCGGAGCGGGGGGGCGGAGACCCAGTACTTC.

The chain couples TRBV5-1 to TRBJ2-2; tentatively, D is TRBD1 (6 bases). V was cut by 3 bases and J by 4 bases, with 16 bases left in between. The CDR3 runs 16 residues. CDR1 SGHRS and CDR2 YFSETQ come from the germline V gene. In DNA, the CDR3 is TGCGCCAGCAGCTCCACCGGGACACCATCCACCGGGGAGCTGTTTTTT. Protein sequence: CASSSTGTPSTGELFF.

This chain connects TRBV28 to TRBJ2-5; the D is unclear. The CDR3 extends over 11 amino acids. Germline V gives CDR1 MDHEN, CDR2 SYDVKM. Deletions cut 6 bases from V and 2 bases from J, with 4 bases between. DNA for the CDR3: TGTGCCAGCAGAAGTCAAGAGACCCAGTACTTC. This encodes CASRSQETQYF.

V and J are TRBV12-3 or TRBV12-4 and TRBJ1-2; D ambiguous. The CDR3 totals 11 residues. The V end lost 3 bases, the J end lost 6 bases, and 5 bases lay between the germline ends. The CDR3: CASSFRNGYTF. CDR3 coding DNA: TGTGCCAGCAGTTTTAGGAATGGCTACACCTTC.

J is TRBJ1-2 and V is TRBV5-4, with 7 positions matching TRBD1. Germline lookup yields CDR1 SGHNT and CDR2 YYREEE (reference sequence). Trimming at V came to 2 bases and at J to 3 bases, leaving 4 bases not matched to a gene. The CDR3 covers 14 residues. CDR3 bases: TGTGCCAGCAGCTTAGGGGGCCGGGACTATGGCTACACCTTC. Encoded protein: CASSLGGRDYGYTF.

This clonotype was detected a few times. The chain has TRBV5-1 and TRBJ2-5; 10 bases align to TRBD2. CDR1 and CDR2 (germline): SGHRS, YFSETQ. Losses at the gene ends were 4 bases for V and 5 bases for J; bases not matched to a gene: 5. The CDR3 totals 14 residues. CDR3 DNA: TGCGCCAGCAGCCCGATGACTAGCGGGGAGACCCAGTACTTC. Protein product: CASSPMTSGETQYF.

This clonotype appeared a single time. The CDR3 region is CATSPGDRLQETQYF. The CDR3 region has the DNA TGTGCCACCAGTCCGGGGGACAGGCTTCAAGAGACCCAGTACTTC. The chain couples TRBV24-1 to TRBJ2-5, with 8 nucleotides matching TRBD1. The germline gives CDR1 KGHDR, CDR2 SFDVKD. The J segment lost 2 bases and the V segment lost 6 bases, leaving 7 bases of the junction unmatched. This CDR3 comprises 15 residues.

This chain joins TRBV5-1 and TRBJ2-2, with 10 bases identical to TRBD1. Looked up from germline, CDR1 is SGHRS and CDR2 is YFSETQ. CDR3 length equals 18 residues. Losses at the gene ends were 2 bases for V and 0 bases for J; bases not matched to a gene: 7. CDR3 sequence reads: CASSFLPGQGANTGELFF. DNA for the CDR3: TGCGCCAGCAGCTTCCTACCAGGACAGGGGGCGAACACCGGGGAGCTGTTTTTT.

This clonotype has just one count. This chain connects TRBV12-3 or TRBV12-4 to TRBJ2-3, with 8 bases matching TRBD1. This CDR3 contains 14 residues. The V segment lost 7 bases and the J segment 4 bases; nucleotides outside the gene matches: 7. The CDR3 loop reads CASTQGARSDTQYF. The CDR3 DNA sequence: TGTGCCAGCACGCAGGGGGCTAGGTCAGATACGCAGTATTTT.

This clonotype appeared once. This rearrangement joins TRBV20-1 to TRBJ1-1; maybe TRBD1 (6 bases). The CDR3 has 12 residues. The V and J ends lost 2 bases and 4 bases respectively, with 8 bases between them. The germline gives CDR1 DFQATT, CDR2 SNEGSKA (reference sequence). CDR3 amino acids: CSARLGGTEAFF. CDR3 in DNA: TGCAGTGCTAGATTAGGGGGCACTGAAGCTTTCTTT.

The V call is TRBV3-1, the J call TRBJ2-5; no clear D. Germline V gene sequence: CDR1 LGHDT, CDR2 YNNKEL (reference sequence). Deletions cut 3 bases from V and 1 base from J, with 9 bases between. The CDR3 has 14 amino acids. This chain's CDR3 is CASSQWSAQETQYF. The DNA for the CDR3 is TGTGCCAGCAGCCAGTGGTCGGCCCAAGAGACCCAGTACTTC.

This clonotype was counted once. This chain joins TRBV5-1 and TRBJ1-2, with D possibly matching TRBD1 (5 bases). The CDR3 has 15 amino acids. Germline V gives CDR1 SGHRS, CDR2 YFSETQ. The ends were cut back, 0 bases at V and 2 bases at J, with 11 bases in the middle. CDR3 DNA sequence: TGCGCCAGCAGCTTGGGTTCCAGGGAGAACTATGGCTACACCTTC. Residues: CASSLGSRENYGYTF.

The chain joins TRBV19 to TRBJ2-1, with 10 nucleotides matching TRBD2. V shed 8 bases and J 8 bases; nucleotides not matched to a gene: 21. CDR1 LNHDA and CDR2 SQIVND come from the germline V gene (reference sequence). The CDR3 runs to 18 residues. CDR3 sequence reads: CASGKSSGGPVGLDEQFF. The CDR3 DNA reads TGTGCCAGTGGCAAGAGTAGCGGGGGGCCCGTAGGGCTCGATGAGCAGTTCTTC. Drawing the rest from reference TRBV19 and TRBJ2-1, the complete variable domain is DGGITQSPKYLFRKEGQNVTLSCEQNLNHDAMYWYRQDPGQGLRLIYYSQIVNDFQKGDIAEGYSVSREKKESFPLTVTSAQKNPTAFYLCASGKSSGGPVGLDEQFFGPGTRLTVL.

V usage is TRBV5-1 and J usage is TRBJ2-1; 12 bases line up with TRBD2. The J segment lost 6 bases and the V segment lost 4 bases, leaving 2 bases of the junction unmatched. Germline V CDR1 and CDR2: SGHRS, YFSETQ. CDR3 length: 14 residues. The CDR3 DNA follows: TGCGCCAGCAGCCTGACTAGCGGGGGCAATGAGCAGTTCTTC. Protein product: CASSLTSGGNEQFF.

This chain uses TRBV11-2 with TRBJ2-3, with 8 bases aligning to TRBD2. The CDR3 consists of 15 residues. Germline values: CDR1 SGHAT, CDR2 FQNNGV. The V segment lost 4 bases and the J segment 0 bases; nucleotides outside the gene matches: 3. DNA of the CDR3: TGTGCCAGCAGCTCACTAGCGGTGAGCACAGATACGCAGTATTTT. Translating it yields CASSSLAVSTDTQYF.

This rearrangement joins TRBV2 to TRBJ2-1; 12 bases match TRBD1. The V segment lost 4 bases and the J segment 8 bases; nucleotides outside the gene matches: 6. The CDR3 totals 15 residues. Germline CDR1 and CDR2: SNHLY and FYNNEI. CDR3 loop: CASSGRDRGLDEQFF. The CDR3 coding sequence is TGTGCCAGCAGTGGCCGGGACAGGGGGCTGGATGAGCAGTTCTTC.

A single count supports this clonotype. The chain joins TRBV7-9 to TRBJ2-1, with 9 bases fitting TRBD1. Germline values: CDR1 SEHNR, CDR2 FQNEAQ (reference sequence). The CDR3 runs to 19 residues. The ends lost 2 bases at V and 2 bases at J; junction bases unmatched: 13. CDR3 protein: CASSLSRDRALRTYNEQFF. CDR3 DNA sequence: TGTGCCAGCAGCTTAAGCCGGGACAGGGCATTAAGGACCTACAATGAGCAGTTCTTC.